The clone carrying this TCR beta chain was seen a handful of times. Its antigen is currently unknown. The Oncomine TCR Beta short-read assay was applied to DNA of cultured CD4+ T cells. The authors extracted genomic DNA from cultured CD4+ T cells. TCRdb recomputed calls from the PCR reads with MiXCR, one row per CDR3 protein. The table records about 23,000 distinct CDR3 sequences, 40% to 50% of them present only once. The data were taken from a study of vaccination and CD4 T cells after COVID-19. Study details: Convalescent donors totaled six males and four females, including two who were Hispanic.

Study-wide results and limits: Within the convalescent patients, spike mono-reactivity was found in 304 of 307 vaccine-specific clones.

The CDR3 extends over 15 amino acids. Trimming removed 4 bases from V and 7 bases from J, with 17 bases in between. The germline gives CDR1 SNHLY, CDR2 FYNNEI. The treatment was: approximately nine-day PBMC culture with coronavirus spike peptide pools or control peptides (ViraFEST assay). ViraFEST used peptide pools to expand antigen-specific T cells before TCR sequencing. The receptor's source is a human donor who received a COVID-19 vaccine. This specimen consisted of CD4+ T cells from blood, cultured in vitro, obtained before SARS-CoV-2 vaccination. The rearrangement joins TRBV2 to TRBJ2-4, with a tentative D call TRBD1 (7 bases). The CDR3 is CASSGNRGGNNIQYF. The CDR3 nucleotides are TGTGCCAGCAGTGGGAACAGGGGAGGTAACAACATTCAGTACTTC.